A single sample is the source of the 4 T cell receptor beta chains below, sequenced in a study of T cell clonality in common variable immunodeficiency. General observations from the study: In common variable immunodeficiency, TCR beta chains reportedly carried fewer deletions and N-nucleotide insertions.

Some clones are missing from TCRdb's copy, which holds only in-frame ones; the method was immunoSEQ multiplex PCR. Listed for the sample are fewer than 35,000 clones, none seen a single time. Antigens for these TCRs are unknown. The sample taken for sequencing was peripheral blood mononuclear cells. All receptors derive from a human donor with common variable immunodeficiency.

This clone appeared a few times. Coverage ceases 3 residues before the CDR3 finishes, and the germline J gene fills in the end. The chain links TRBV7-8 to TRBJ1-5; D is uncertain. V was trimmed by 1 base and J by 0 bases, leaving 10 bases between them. Germline-derived CDR1 and CDR2 are SGHVS and FQNEAQ. This CDR3 region has 16 residues. CDR3: CASSLDSGNSNQPQHF. The CDR3 bases that were read are TGTGCCAGCAGCTTAGATTCGGGGAATAGCAATCAGCCC.

This clone occurred many times. The CDR3 end lies 3 residues beyond the end of the read and is filled in from the germline J gene. V and J are TRBV20-1 and TRBJ2-3; 7 nucleotides align to TRBD2. Germline assignment: CDR1 DFQATT and CDR2 SNEGSKA (reference sequence). The CDR3 is 16 amino acids. V trimming: 3 bases; J trimming: 2 bases; junction bases outside the gene matches: 11. This CDR3 is CSASSHSGSLTDTQYF. Incomplete CDR3 DNA: TGCAGTGCTAGTAGCCATAGCGGGTCTCTCACAGATACG.

Ten or more counts support this clone. The covered CDR3 bases are TGTGCCAGCTCCCCCCGGGCTACGGCTGCGGGGGCCTACGAG. Its translation: CASSPRATAAGAYE. The CDR3 in full is CASSPRATAAGAYEQYF. The chain employs TRBV18 and TRBJ2-7, with TRBD2 identical over 7 bases. The read comes to an end 3 residues before the CDR3 does, leaving the germline J gene to fill in the end. In germline, CDR1 is KGHSH, CDR2 LQKENI. With V trimmed by 6 bases and J by 2 bases, 16 bases remained unmatched. The CDR3 has 17 amino acids.

Ten or more counts support this clone. The CDR3 end falls 3 residues outside the read, so it is completed with the germline J gene. The chain uses TRBV14 and TRBJ2-5, with a weak D call TRBD2 (7 bases). The germline CDR1 and CDR2 sequences are SGHDN and FVKESK. Trimming pared 1 base from V and 1 base from J, leaving 16 bases between. This CDR3 comprises 17 residues. CDR3 loop: CASSQGLGGGPQETQYF. The covered CDR3 bases are TGTGCCAGCAGCCAAGGTTTAGGCGGGGGCCCCCAAGAGACC.